This T cell receptor beta chain was identified during a study of blood T cells in healthy people across ages. The wider study: About one barcoded beta molecule per two T cells was the capture yield of template switching. General study findings and limits: Comparison with aged donors showed that long-lived donors had more naive CD4+ cells and higher diversity.

Healthy individuals of Caucasian origin from Russia, aged roughly 6 to 100, served as donors. This clonotype was seen more than once but under ten times. Its specificity is unknown. The CDR3 totals 14 residues. The germline V gene encodes CDR1 SGHTA and CDR2 FQGNSA. Trimming cost V 4 bases and J 7 bases, with 14 bases left between them. Through a sample-barcoded 5' primer and a J-beta primer mix, a second PCR was run for roughly 6 to 11 cycles. TCRdb fed the 5' RACE reads into MiXCR, producing one record per CDR3 protein. The sample includes 750,000 or so distinct CDR3 sequences, 20% to 30% of them seen just once. The same data also contributed to another study, on T cells of mothers and their children. That work contributes: Persisting microchimeric T cell clones went undetected.

This chain links TRBV7-2 with TRBJ2-1; TRBD1 or TRBD2 may be the D gene (5 bases each). This TCR was recovered from a boy between 10 and 17 years old in good health. The sequenced material came from blood. CDR3: CASSWGNMGNEQFF. CDR3 DNA sequence: TGTGCCAGCAGCTGGGGGAATATGGGGAATGAGCAGTTCTTC.